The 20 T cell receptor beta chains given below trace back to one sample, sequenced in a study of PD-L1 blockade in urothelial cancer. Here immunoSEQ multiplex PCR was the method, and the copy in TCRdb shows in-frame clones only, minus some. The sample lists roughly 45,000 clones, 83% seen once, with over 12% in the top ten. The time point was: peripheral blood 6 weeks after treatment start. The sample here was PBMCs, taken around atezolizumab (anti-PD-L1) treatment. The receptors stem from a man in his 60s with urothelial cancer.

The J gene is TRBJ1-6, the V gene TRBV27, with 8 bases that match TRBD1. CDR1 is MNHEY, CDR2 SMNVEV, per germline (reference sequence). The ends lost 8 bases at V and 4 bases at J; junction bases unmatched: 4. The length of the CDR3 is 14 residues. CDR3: CASRTGWYNSPLHF. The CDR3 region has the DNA TGTGCCAGCCGGACAGGGTGGTATAATTCACCCCTCCACTTT.

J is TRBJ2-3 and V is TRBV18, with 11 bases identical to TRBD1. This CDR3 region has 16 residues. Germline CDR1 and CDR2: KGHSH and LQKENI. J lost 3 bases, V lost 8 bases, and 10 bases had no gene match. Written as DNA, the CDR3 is TGTGCCAGCACAACCGGGACAGGGGGTTGGACAGATACGCAGTATTTT. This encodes CASTTGTGGWTDTQYF.

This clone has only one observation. The CDR3 protein is CASSLRGVTQYF. CDR3 nucleotide sequence: TGTGCCAGCAGCCTCCGGGGAGTTACGCAGTATTTT. V gene TRBV7-2 combines with J gene TRBJ2-3; a weak D match, TRBD2 (5 bases). The germline V gene has CDR1 SGHTA and CDR2 FQGNSA. The CDR3 consists of 12 residues. Deletions cut 5 bases from V and 8 bases from J, with 11 bases between.

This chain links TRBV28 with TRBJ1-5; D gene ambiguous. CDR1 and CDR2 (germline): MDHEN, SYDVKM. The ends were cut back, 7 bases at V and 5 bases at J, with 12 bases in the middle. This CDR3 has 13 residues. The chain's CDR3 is CASKAGGDQPQHF. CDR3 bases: TGTGCCAGCAAGGCCGGCGGGGATCAGCCCCAGCATTTT.

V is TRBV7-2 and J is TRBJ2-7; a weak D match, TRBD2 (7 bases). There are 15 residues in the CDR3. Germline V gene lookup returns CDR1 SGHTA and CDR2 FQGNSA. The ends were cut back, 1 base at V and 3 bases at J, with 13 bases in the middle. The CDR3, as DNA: TGTGCCAGCAGCTTAGACGGGGGGCTTAACTACGAGCAGTACTTC. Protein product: CASSLDGGLNYEQYF. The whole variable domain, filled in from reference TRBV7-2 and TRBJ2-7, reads GAGVSQSPSNKVTEKGKDVELRCDPISGHTALYWYRQSLGQGLEFLIYFQGNSAPDKSGLPSDRFSAERTGGSVSTLTIQRTQQEDSAVYLCASSLDGGLNYEQYFGPGTRLTVT.

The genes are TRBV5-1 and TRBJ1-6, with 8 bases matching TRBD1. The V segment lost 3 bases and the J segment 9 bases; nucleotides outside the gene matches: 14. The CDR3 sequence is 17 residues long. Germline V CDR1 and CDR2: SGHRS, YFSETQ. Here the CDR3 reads CASSSQGQGTGGSPLHF. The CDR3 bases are TGCGCCAGCAGCTCCCAAGGACAGGGTACCGGAGGTTCACCCCTCCACTTT.

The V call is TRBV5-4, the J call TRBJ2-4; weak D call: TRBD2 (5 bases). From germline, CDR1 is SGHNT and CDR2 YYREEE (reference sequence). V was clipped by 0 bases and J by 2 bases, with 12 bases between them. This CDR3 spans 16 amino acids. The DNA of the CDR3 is TGTGCCAGCAGCTTGGCGGGGTCTAACCCCAAAAACATTCAGTACTTC. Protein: CASSLAGSNPKNIQYF.

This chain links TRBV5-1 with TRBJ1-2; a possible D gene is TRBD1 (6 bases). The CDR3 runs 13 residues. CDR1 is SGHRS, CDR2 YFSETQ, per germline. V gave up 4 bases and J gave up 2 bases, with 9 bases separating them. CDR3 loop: CASSADRNYGYTF. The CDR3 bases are TGCGCCAGCAGCGCTGACAGGAACTATGGCTACACCTTC.

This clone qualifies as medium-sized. This CDR3 is CASSYATGSTEAFF. In nucleotides, the CDR3 is TGTGCCAGCAGTTACGCTACAGGGAGCACTGAAGCTTTCTTT. V gene TRBV6-5 combines with J gene TRBJ1-1, with D perhaps TRBD1 (6 bases). CDR3 size: 14 residues. The V and J ends lost 2 bases and 4 bases respectively, with 11 bases between them. In germline, CDR1 is MNHEY, CDR2 SVGAGI.

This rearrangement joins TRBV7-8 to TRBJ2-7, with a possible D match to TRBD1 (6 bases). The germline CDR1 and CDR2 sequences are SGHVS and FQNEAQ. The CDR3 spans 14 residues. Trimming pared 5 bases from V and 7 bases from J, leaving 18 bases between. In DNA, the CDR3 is TGTGCCAGCAGCCGACAGGATCTGCTTGTAGAGCAGTACTTC. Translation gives CASSRQDLLVEQYF.

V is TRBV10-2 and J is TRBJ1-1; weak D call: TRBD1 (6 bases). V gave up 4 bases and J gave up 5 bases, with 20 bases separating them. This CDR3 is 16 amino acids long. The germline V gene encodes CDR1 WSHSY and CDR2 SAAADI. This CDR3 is CASSGNRVLVGTEAFF. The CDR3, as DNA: TGCGCCAGCAGTGGGAACAGGGTTTTAGTAGGGACTGAAGCTTTCTTT.

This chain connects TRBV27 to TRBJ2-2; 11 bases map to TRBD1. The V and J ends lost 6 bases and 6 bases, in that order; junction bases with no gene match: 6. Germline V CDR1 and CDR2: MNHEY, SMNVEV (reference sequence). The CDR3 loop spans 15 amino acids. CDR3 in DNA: TGTGCCAGCAGGGGACAGGGGGTTCTTCCCGGGGAGCTGTTTTTT. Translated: CASRGQGVLPGELFF.

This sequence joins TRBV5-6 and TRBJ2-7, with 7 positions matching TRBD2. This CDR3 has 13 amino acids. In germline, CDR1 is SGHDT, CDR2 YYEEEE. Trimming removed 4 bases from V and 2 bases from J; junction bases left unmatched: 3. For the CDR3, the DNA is TGTGCCAGCAGCAGCGGGACGACCTACGAGCAGTACTTC. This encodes CASSSGTTYEQYF.

The CDR3 nucleotides read TGTGCCAGCAGCTTAGAGGACAGGGGGAACGAGCAGTACTTC. Its translation: CASSLEDRGNEQYF. The chain combines TRBV7-6 with TRBJ2-7, with 10 positions matching TRBD1. Trimming took 1 base from V and 5 from J; bases not matched to a gene: 2. Germline CDR1 is SGHVS and CDR2 is FNYEAQ. The CDR3 spans 14 residues.

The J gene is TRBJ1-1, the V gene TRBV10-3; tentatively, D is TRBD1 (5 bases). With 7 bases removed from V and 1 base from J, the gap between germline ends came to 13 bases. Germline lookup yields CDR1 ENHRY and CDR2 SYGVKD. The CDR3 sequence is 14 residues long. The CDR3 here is CAITPRGKNTEAFF. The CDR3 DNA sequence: TGTGCCATCACCCCAAGGGGTAAGAACACTGAAGCTTTCTTT.

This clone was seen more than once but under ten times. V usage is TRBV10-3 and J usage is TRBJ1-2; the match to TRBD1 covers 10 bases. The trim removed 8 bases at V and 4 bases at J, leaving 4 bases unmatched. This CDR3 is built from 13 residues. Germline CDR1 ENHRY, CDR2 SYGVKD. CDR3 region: CAIGTGVGYGYTF. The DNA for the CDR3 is TGTGCCATCGGGACAGGGGTAGGCTATGGCTACACCTTC.

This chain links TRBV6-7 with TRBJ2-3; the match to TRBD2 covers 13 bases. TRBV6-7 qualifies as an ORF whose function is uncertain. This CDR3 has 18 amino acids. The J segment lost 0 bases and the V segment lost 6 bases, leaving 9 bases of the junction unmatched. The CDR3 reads CASSSGLAGDTSTDTQYF. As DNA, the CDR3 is TGTGCCAGCAGCTCTGGACTAGCGGGGGATACTAGCACAGATACGCAGTATTTT.

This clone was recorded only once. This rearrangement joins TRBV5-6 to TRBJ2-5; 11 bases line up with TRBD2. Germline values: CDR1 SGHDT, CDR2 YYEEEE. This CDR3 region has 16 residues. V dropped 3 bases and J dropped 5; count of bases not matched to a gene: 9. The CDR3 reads CASSYVGLAAEETQYF. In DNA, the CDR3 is TGTGCCAGCAGCTACGTGGGACTAGCGGCGGAGGAGACCCAGTACTTC.

The CDR3 spells CASSPGTSGGYNEQFF. In DNA form, the CDR3 reads TGTGCCAGCAGCCCGGGGACTAGCGGGGGCTACAATGAGCAGTTCTTC. The J gene is TRBJ2-1, the V gene TRBV13, with TRBD2 matching over 14 bases. V lost 5 bases and J lost 3; bases outside the gene matches: 3. CDR3 size: 16 residues. Germline V gene lookup returns CDR1 PRHDT and CDR2 FYEKMQ (reference sequence).

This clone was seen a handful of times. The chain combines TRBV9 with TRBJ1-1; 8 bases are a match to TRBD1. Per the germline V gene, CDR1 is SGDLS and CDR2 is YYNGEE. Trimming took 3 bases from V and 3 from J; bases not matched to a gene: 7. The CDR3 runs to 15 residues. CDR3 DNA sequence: TGTGCCAGCAGCGGAACAGGGGGAGGGTACACTGAAGCTTTCTTT. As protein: CASSGTGGGYTEAFF.